The next 32 T cell receptor beta chains were all read from a single sample in a study of shared clonotypes between healthy human individuals. Profiled with immunoSEQ multiplex PCR; TCRdb holds only in-frame clones, not every one. The sample consists of approximately 2.3 million clones, more than 85% of them appearing once. Sequencing input: naive CD4+ T cells from PBMCs. This sample's subset: CD45RA+ positively selected. These receptor sequences come from a man between 18 and 29 years old in good health. Some clones in this sample may be carry-over from other donors' samples.

Details on this clone: The sample carries other DNA sequences with the same CDR3. The CDR3 DNA reads as TGTGCCAGCTCGACAGGGCTGAACACTGAAGCTTTCTTT. As protein: CASSTGLNTEAFF. V usage is TRBV18 and J usage is TRBJ1-1, with 7 bases lining up with TRBD1. Germline CDR1 KGHSH, CDR2 LQKENI. The CDR3 runs 13 residues. V lost 6 bases to trimming and J lost 0 bases; unmatched junction nucleotides: 1.

The chain links TRBV5-1 to TRBJ2-7, with 12 positions matching TRBD1. Trimming took 4 bases from V and 7 from J; bases not matched to a gene: 12. This CDR3 spans 16 amino acids. The germline V gene encodes CDR1 SGHRS and CDR2 YFSETQ. The CDR3 DNA reads TGCGCCAGCAGCCCAGGGGTGGGACAGGGGGCCGGGGAGCAGTACTTC. Translating gives CASSPGVGQGAGEQYF.

As regards this clone: This specimen includes other DNA sequences encoding the same CDR3. The CDR3 sequence is CASSLAGQGGEKLFF. CDR3 DNA sequence: TGTGCCAGCAGCTTAGCGGGACAGGGGGGTGAAAAACTGTTTTTT. The chain joins TRBV7-9 to TRBJ1-4; 11 bases are shared with TRBD1. The CDR3 totals 15 residues. CDR1 and CDR2 (germline): SEHNR, FQNEAQ (reference sequence). After removal of 0 bases from V and 7 bases from J, the junction contained 1 base not matched to a gene.

The V and J genes are TRBV21-1 and TRBJ2-2; the listed D gene, TRBD2, was not tested against the DNA. TRBV21-1 is tagged as a pseudogene. This CDR3 has 18 residues. The CDR3: CASSPRLAGGRDTGELFF. The DNA of the CDR3 is TGTGCCAGCAGCCCCCGACTAGCGGGAGGGCGCGACACCGGGGAGCTGTTTTTT.

The gene calls are TRBV6-9 and TRBJ2-1; D gene ambiguous. V lost 8 bases to trimming and J lost 13 bases, with 12 bases between them. Germline loops: CDR1 MNHGY, CDR2 SVAAGI. CDR3 length: 10 residues. Here the CDR3 DNA reads TGTGCCAGCGCCCATAGGAAACAGTTCTTC. Encoded protein: CASAHRKQFF.

As for this clone: The same CDR3 can be traced to other DNA sequences in this sample. The CDR3 loop is CSVEDRTSTDTQYF. The CDR3 DNA reads TGCAGCGTTGAGGACAGGACTTCCACAGATACGCAGTATTTT. The chain joins TRBV29-1 to TRBJ2-3; 7 nucleotides agree with TRBD1. This CDR3 is 14 amino acids long. Germline V gives CDR1 SQVTM, CDR2 ANQGSEA. V was pared by 3 bases and J by 2 bases, with 5 bases of the junction left unmatched.

This chain uses TRBV28 with TRBJ1-2; D gene uncertain. The CDR3 is made up of 15 amino acids. With 5 bases removed from V and 8 bases from J, the gap between germline ends came to 21 bases. Germline assignment: CDR1 MDHEN and CDR2 SYDVKM. In nucleotides, the CDR3 is TGTGCCAGCAGTACCCCGGTAGAGGGTGAAGGCGGCTACACCTTC. Protein sequence: CASSTPVEGEGGYTF.

V is TRBV28 and J is TRBJ1-3; possible D gene TRBD1, 5 bases. V gave up 4 bases and J gave up 2 bases, with 15 bases separating them. This CDR3 has 16 amino acids. The germline CDR1 and CDR2 sequences are MDHEN and SYDVKM. The CDR3 sequence is CASSWGSGGTGNTIYF. The DNA for the CDR3 is TGTGCCAGCAGTTGGGGAAGCGGGGGTACTGGAAACACCATATATTTT.

This clone appeared once. The chain joins TRBV28 to TRBJ1-3, with D perhaps matching TRBD1 (6 bases). Germline CDR1 and CDR2: MDHEN and SYDVKM. The CDR3 is 15 amino acids. Trimming took off 5 bases at V and 4 bases at J, with 15 bases between the two ends. CDR3 sequence reads: CASSTQGKGGNTIYF. For the CDR3, the DNA is TGTGCCAGCAGTACACAGGGAAAAGGAGGAAACACCATATATTTT.

The chain couples TRBV30 to TRBJ1-2; 7 nucleotides align to TRBD1. Germline V gene data show CDR1 as GTSNPN and CDR2 as SVGIG (reference sequence). The CDR3 covers 16 residues. The trim removed 0 bases at V and 0 bases at J, leaving 7 bases unmatched. The CDR3 DNA reads TGTGCCTGGAGTGTACGCAGGGGGTGGGCTAACTATGGCTACACCTTC. It translates to CAWSVRRGWANYGYTF.

This sequence joins TRBV7-9 and TRBJ2-1; TRBD2 agrees at 9 bases. CDR3 size: 16 residues. CDR1 and CDR2 from the germline V gene are SEHNR and FQNEAQ (reference sequence). With V trimmed by 1 base and J by 4 bases, 5 bases remained unmatched. The CDR3 DNA reads as TGTGCCAGCAGCTTAGGGGCTAGCGGGGCTTACAATGAGCAGTTCTTC. Translating it yields CASSLGASGAYNEQFF.

The J gene is TRBJ1-5, the V gene TRBV7-9; 8 bases are shared with TRBD1. Per the germline V gene, CDR1 is SEHNR and CDR2 is FQNEAQ (reference sequence). The V and J ends lost 1 base and 6 bases, in that order; junction bases with no gene match: 2. The CDR3 has 14 residues. Here the CDR3 reads CASSLGTGLQPQHF. DNA of the CDR3: TGTGCCAGCAGCTTAGGGACAGGGCTTCAGCCCCAGCATTTT.

V usage is TRBV27 and J usage is TRBJ1-5; weak D call: TRBD1 (6 bases). The V end lost 4 bases, the J end lost 9 bases, and 19 bases lay between the germline ends. The germline V gene encodes CDR1 MNHEY and CDR2 SMNVEV (reference sequence). The CDR3 runs to 15 residues. CDR3 in amino acids: CASSSRQANHVPQHF. Written as DNA, the CDR3 is TGTGCCAGCAGTTCTCGACAGGCCAACCATGTGCCCCAGCATTTT.

The rearrangement uses TRBV5-4 and TRBJ2-1; TRBD2 matches 13 bases. The germline CDR1 and CDR2 sequences are SGHNT and YYREEE (reference sequence). This CDR3 is built from 16 residues. Germline trimming cut 3 bases from V and 9 bases from J; bases unmatched to any gene: 9. The CDR3 DNA is TGTGCCAGCAGCTCAAATCCGGGACTAGCGGGAATTGAGCAGTTCTTC. It is translated as CASSSNPGLAGIEQFF.

The rearrangement uses TRBV2 and TRBJ1-1, with D possibly TRBD1 on 6 matching bases. The V end lost 7 bases, the J end lost 0 bases, and 12 bases lay between the germline ends. The CDR3 is 14 residues long. Looked up from germline, CDR1 is SNHLY and CDR2 is FYNNEI. CDR3 coding DNA: TGTGCCAGCACGGAACAGGGCTTGAACACTGAAGCTTTCTTT. It yields the protein CASTEQGLNTEAFF. The entire variable domain, with the rest obtained from reference TRBV2 and TRBJ1-1, is as follows: EPEVTQTPSHQVTQMGQEVILRCVPISNHLYFYWYRQILGQKVEFLVSFYNNEISEKSEIFDDQFSVERPDGSNFTLKIRSTKLEDSAMYFCASTEQGLNTEAFFGQGTRLTVV.

The rearrangement uses TRBV5-1 and TRBJ2-7, with 8 bases that match TRBD2. CDR1 SGHRS and CDR2 YFSETQ come from the germline V gene. The CDR3 consists of 15 residues. V shed 1 base, J shed 5 bases, and the junction held 8 bases outside the gene matches. CDR3 protein: CASSLLVAGRNEQYF. The CDR3 coding sequence is TGCGCCAGCAGCTTGTTGGTAGCGGGACGTAACGAGCAGTACTTC.

The V call is TRBV6-5, the J call TRBJ2-7; 7 nucleotides match TRBD1. After removal of 0 bases from V and 6 bases from J, the junction contained 8 bases not matched to a gene. The germline gives CDR1 MNHEY, CDR2 SVGAGI. There are 15 residues in the CDR3. CDR3 protein: CASSYSRQGSGEQYF. The CDR3 region has the DNA TGTGCCAGCAGTTACTCGCGACAGGGAAGCGGCGAGCAGTACTTC.

This chain connects TRBV19 to TRBJ2-4, with D possibly TRBD1 on 5 matching bases. Germline V gene sequence: CDR1 LNHDA, CDR2 SQIVND (reference sequence). The CDR3 is 14 amino acids. V was cut by 1 base and J by 9 bases, with 13 bases left in between. The CDR3 loop is CASSIVGRRGIQYF. CDR3 bases: TGTGCCAGTAGTATAGTCGGCAGAAGGGGCATTCAGTACTTC.

The CDR3 nucleotides read TGTGCCAGCAGTTACAAAACGGGACATCTCACAGATACGCAGTATTTT. Encoded protein: CASSYKTGHLTDTQYF. The genes are TRBV6-5 and TRBJ2-3, with D perhaps matching TRBD1 (6 bases). There are 16 residues in the CDR3. Per the germline V gene, CDR1 is MNHEY and CDR2 is SVGAGI. V lost 2 bases to trimming and J lost 2 bases, with 14 bases between them.

The rearrangement uses TRBV9 and TRBJ1-2, with D tentatively TRBD1 (5 bases). CDR1 and CDR2 (germline): SGDLS, YYNGEE. The V and J ends lost 2 bases and 3 bases respectively, with 23 bases between them. The CDR3 is 18 residues long. DNA of the CDR3: TGTGCCAGCAGCGTCCGAATCGCCACACAGGATCTAGACTATGGCTACACCTTC. Protein: CASSVRIATQDLDYGYTF. The variable domain in full, completed from reference TRBV9 and TRBJ1-2, reads DSGVTQTPKHLITATGQRVTLRCSPRSGDLSVYWYQQSLDQGLQFLIQYYNGEERAKGNILERFSAQQFPDLHSELNLSSLELGDSALYFCASSVRIATQDLDYGYTFGSGTRLTVV.

V and J are TRBV19 and TRBJ1-1; D unresolved. The CDR3 extends over 13 amino acids. Trimming pared 3 bases from V and 3 bases from J, leaving 8 bases between. The germline CDR1 and CDR2 sequences are LNHDA and SQIVND (reference sequence). CDR3 residues: CASSIGVDTEAFF. CDR3 coding DNA: TGTGCCAGTAGTATTGGCGTAGACACTGAAGCTTTCTTT.

The chain couples TRBV7-2 to TRBJ2-1, with TRBD2 matching 8 bases. With V trimmed by 7 bases and J by 8 bases, 10 bases remained unmatched. The CDR3 covers 14 residues. Germline-derived CDR1 and CDR2 are SGHTA and FQGNSA. The CDR3 region is CASTLGREAYEQFF. The DNA of the CDR3 is TGTGCCAGCACCCTAGGGCGGGAGGCCTATGAGCAGTTCTTC.

This chain joins TRBV5-1 and TRBJ1-1, with D hard to call. Trimming took 2 bases from V and 4 from J, leaving 6 bases between them. Germline V CDR1 and CDR2: SGHRS, YFSETQ. The CDR3 contains 12 residues. The CDR3 region is CASSFPSTEAFF. Written as DNA, the CDR3 is TGCGCCAGCAGCTTTCCCAGCACTGAAGCTTTCTTT.

This chain links TRBV5-1 with TRBJ2-2; the D is unclear. The CDR3 spans 16 residues. The ends were cut back, 0 bases at V and 5 bases at J, with 14 bases in the middle. The germline V gene has CDR1 SGHRS and CDR2 YFSETQ. The CDR3 region is CASSLGATVGTGELFF. The DNA of the CDR3 is TGCGCCAGCAGCTTGGGCGCCACGGTGGGAACCGGGGAGCTGTTTTTT.

This rearrangement joins TRBV19 to TRBJ2-3; a possible D gene is TRBD1 (6 bases). Between the trimmed V and J ends, which lost 5 bases and 4 bases, there was a span of 13 bases. This CDR3 comprises 14 residues. Germline V gene lookup returns CDR1 LNHDA and CDR2 SQIVND (reference sequence). The CDR3 sequence: CASSSLDRADTQYF. The CDR3 region has the DNA TGTGCCAGTAGTTCCCTGGACAGAGCAGATACGCAGTATTTT. Looking up the rest from reference TRBV19 and TRBJ2-3 gives the full variable domain: DGGITQSPKYLFRKEGQNVTLSCEQNLNHDAMYWYRQDPGQGLRLIYYSQIVNDFQKGDIAEGYSVSREKKESFPLTVTSAQKNPTAFYLCASSSLDRADTQYFGPGTRLTVL.

The chain couples TRBV4-3 to TRBJ1-2; unclear D gene. Germline assignment: CDR1 LGHNA and CDR2 YSLEER. This CDR3 comprises 15 residues. Trimming shortened V by 4 bases and J by 5 bases, and 17 bases separated the two germline ends. The CDR3 here is CASSPPLGRGYGYTF. The CDR3, as DNA: TGCGCCAGCAGCCCCCCTCTGGGTCGGGGTTATGGCTACACCTTC.

The chain combines TRBV14 with TRBJ1-6; D might be TRBD1 (5 bases). This CDR3 contains 12 residues. Germline V CDR1 and CDR2: SGHDN, FVKESK. V lost 4 bases, J lost 9 bases, and 7 bases lay in between. The CDR3 DNA sequence: TGTGCCAGCAGCCGGGACGCTTCACCCCTCCACTTT. It specifies CASSRDASPLHF.

The chain carries TRBV18 and TRBJ2-7; D is perhaps TRBD1 (5 bases). Germline V gives CDR1 KGHSH, CDR2 LQKENI. The germline V and J ends were trimmed by 0 bases and 4 bases, with 13 bases remaining between them. CDR3 length equals 15 residues. The CDR3 DNA sequence: TGTGCCAGCTCACCACCGGGTGACAGAGTATACGAGCAGTACTTC. This encodes CASSPPGDRVYEQYF.

This chain connects TRBV11-2 to TRBJ1-2, with 8 bases lining up with TRBD1. Germline lookup yields CDR1 SGHAT and CDR2 FQNNGV. V was pared by 5 bases and J by 6 bases, with 17 bases of the junction left unmatched. The CDR3 runs 17 residues. CDR3 bases: TGTGCCAGCAGCCCATGGCAGGGGGCGTTATCGGGGGATGGCTACACCTTC. Protein sequence: CASSPWQGALSGDGYTF.

The table lists this clone with a few counts. The chain carries TRBV7-2 and TRBJ1-2; 7 positions agree with TRBD1. With 5 bases clipped from V and 4 bases from J, the junction kept 7 bases outside the gene matches. The germline V gene encodes CDR1 SGHTA and CDR2 FQGNSA. The CDR3 covers 14 residues. The CDR3 DNA sequence: TGTGCCAGCAGCGAGGGGGCGCACAGCTATGGCTACACCTTC. It encodes CASSEGAHSYGYTF. Filled out from reference TRBV7-2 and TRBJ1-2, the complete variable domain reads GAGVSQSPSNKVTEKGKDVELRCDPISGHTALYWYRQSLGQGLEFLIYFQGNSAPDKSGLPSDRFSAERTGGSVSTLTIQRTQQEDSAVYLCASSEGAHSYGYTFGSGTRLTVV.

This chain connects TRBV30 to TRBJ2-2; D may be TRBD2 (6 bases). Germline CDR1 is GTSNPN and CDR2 is SVGIG (reference sequence). V shed 3 bases and J shed 3 bases, with 11 bases lying between them. The CDR3 spans 14 residues. CDR3 DNA sequence: TGTGCCTGGAGCGGAGGGTGGGACACCGGGGAGCTGTTTTTT. Translated, it gives CAWSGGWDTGELFF.

This clone was found once. The V and J genes are TRBV28 and TRBJ1-4; possibly TRBD1 for D (6 bases). The V gene lost 6 bases and the J gene lost 12 bases, with 20 bases spanning the gap. CDR3 length equals 14 residues. Germline lookup yields CDR1 MDHEN and CDR2 SYDVKM. The CDR3 is CASSRGGTKSELFF. CDR3 nucleotide sequence: TGTGCCAGCAGCCGAGGGGGGACTAAGTCGGAACTGTTTTTT.